Following are 3 T cell receptor beta chains from one sample sequenced in a study of brain T cells in children with intractable seizures. Surgery cases with the highest brain T cell transcript signatures were chosen for sequencing. The repertoire was sequenced with immunoSEQ multiplex PCR; TCRdb's copy has only in-frame clones and lacks some. The sample includes 5,000 or so clones, 90% to 95% of them seen just once. The sequenced sample was resected brain tissue, obtained at surgery. These receptors originate from a boy under two years old with focal cortical dysplasia and intractable seizures.

V is TRBV4-2 and J is TRBJ1-1; maybe TRBD1 (6 bases). Germline CDR1 LGHNA, CDR2 YNFKEQ. The CDR3 runs 16 residues. The V end was cut by 4 bases, the J end by 0 bases, with 15 bases between. CDR3 sequence (DNA): TGTGCCAGCAGCCCTAGCGGGGGGCGCATGAACACTGAAGCTTTCTTT. Protein product: CASSPSGGRMNTEAFF.

The chain links TRBV4-1 to TRBJ2-1; maybe TRBD2 (6 bases). The length of the CDR3 is 16 residues. V lost 0 bases to trimming and J lost 0 bases, with 9 bases between them. Per the germline V gene, CDR1 is MGHRA and CDR2 is YSYEKL. In nucleotides, the CDR3 is TGCGCCAGCAGCCAAGAACAGCGGGCCTCCTACAATGAGCAGTTCTTC. Its translation: CASSQEQRASYNEQFF.

The chain couples TRBV12-5 to TRBJ2-2; no definite D call. The CDR3 extends over 13 amino acids. CDR1 LGHNT and CDR2 FRNRAP come from the germline V gene. V was cut by 6 bases and J by 2 bases, with 7 bases left in between. CDR3 residues: CASGVINTGELFF. CDR3 in DNA: TGTGCTAGTGGGGTGATAAACACCGGGGAGCTGTTTTTT.